Listed below are T cell receptor beta chains from one sample, sequenced in a study of CD8 T cells in Susac syndrome. TCRdb reprocessed the immunoSEQ multiplex PCR reads with MiXCR, giving one entry per CDR3 protein. Of 20,000 to 25,000 distinct CDR3 sequences listed, just under 95% are singletons. The material sequenced was CD8+ T cells from PBMCs. The receptors shown here come from a human donor in good health. Both conserved end residues are trimmed from each CDR3.

TRBJ2-7 | TRBV7-9 | 14 | ASSLGSGTGSYEQY
TRBJ2-3 | TRBV2 | 12 | ASSEKRAGDTQY
TRBJ2-3 | TRBV7-2 | 16 | ASSFSRTRQFSTDTQY
TRBJ2-1 | TRBV6-5 | 14 | ASSYSRLGREHEQF
TRBJ2-1 | TRBV10-1 | 11 | ATRMDFYNEQF
TRBJ2-3 | TRBV27 | 13 | ASSLYRGGTDTQY
TRBJ1-1 | TRBV6-2/TRBV6-3 | 13 | ASSYRQGMNTEAF
TRBJ1-1 | TRBV27 | 13 | ASSLLGRPTDAAF
TRBJ2-1 | TRBV10-3 | 11 | AISDAEYNEQF
TRBJ2-2 | TRBV10-1 | 11 | ASRSGNTGELF
TRBJ2-7 | TRBV5-5 | 12 | ASSLGRSPYEQY
TRBJ2-3 | TRBV10-3 | 13 | ASPVKGAEADTQY
TRBJ1-1 | TRBV7-9 | 12 | ASSLDRGTAEAF
TRBJ2-3 | TRBV9 | 12 | ASSVVGSTDTQY
TRBJ2-1 | TRBV5-5 | 12 | ATWGYSDYNEQF
TRBJ1-2 | TRBV4-3 | 12 | ASSQEDTHYGYT
TRBJ1-1 | TRBV2 | 13 | ASTPGAHGNTEAF
TRBJ2-5 | TRBV9 | 13 | ASSPDLGQGETQY
TRBJ2-7 | TRBV27 | 13 | ASSVLRDRVKEQY
TRBJ1-3 | TRBV12-3/TRBV12-4 | 13 | ASSSSGTPGNTIY
TRBJ2-1 | TRBV27 | 14 | ASSLGDAPSYNEQF
TRBJ1-3 | TRBV20-1 | 12 | SAGGTDSGNTIY
TRBJ1-2 | TRBV12-3/TRBV12-4 | 12 | ASSPGVRGYGYT
TRBJ2-1 | TRBV20-1 | 12 | SARDLTRDYEQF
TRBJ1-3 | TRBV4-3 | 12 | ASSPGTTGNTIY
TRBJ1-1 | TRBV20-1 | 10 | SARPQGFEAF
TRBJ2-1 | TRBV7-2 | 13 | ASSLAGLEVNEQF
TRBJ1-2 | TRBV29-1 | 11 | SVALGRRGGYT
TRBJ1-1 | TRBV11-2 | 12 | ASSSLQVLTEAF
TRBJ2-1 | TRBV12-3/TRBV12-4 | 12 | ASSLAQASAKQF
TRBJ2-1 | TRBV6-4 | 14 | ASSDGTSGGSNEQF
TRBJ2-1 | TRBV27 | 16 | ASSFLGLAGGNDNEQF
TRBJ1-1 | TRBV5-5 | 11 | ASRRQANTEAF
TRBJ2-1 | TRBV12-3/TRBV12-4 | 13 | ATTGSGVPYNEQF
TRBJ1-1 | TRBV4-1 | 13 | ASSQVGYKNTEAF
TRBJ1-6 | TRBV27 | 15 | ASSPRGGPYYNSPLH
TRBJ1-5 | TRBV6-5 | 13 | ASRADRDGHQPQH
TRBJ1-1 | TRBV2 | 11 | ARAERGGTEAF
TRBJ2-3 | TRBV12-3/TRBV12-4 | 11 | ASSLPEGDTQY
TRBJ2-1 | TRBV5-1 | 12 | ASSPWTGKDEQF
TRBJ2-3 | TRBV7-2 | 12 | ASHLAGNTDTQY
TRBJ2-7 | TRBV29-1 | 11 | SVEDRLTFGQY
TRBJ1-1 | TRBV7-9 | 12 | ASRGTGWATEAF
TRBJ1-1 | TRBV28 | 13 | ASSLLARGNTEAF
TRBJ1-2 | TRBV2 | 10 | AGLVGDYGYT
TRBJ2-5 | TRBV13 | 12 | ASSYSGGQETQY
TRBJ2-7 | TRBV6-2/TRBV6-3 | 17 | ASSYPHPVGAPSSYEQY
TRBJ1-2 | TRBV7-9 | 13 | ASSSHQDQNYGYT
TRBJ2-7 | TRBV29-1 | 11 | SVEWAGSYEQY
TRBJ1-2 | TRBV9 | 10 | ASSDRVDGYT
TRBJ2-1 | TRBV12-3/TRBV12-4 | 14 | ASSRPVAGLLNEQF
TRBJ2-7 | TRBV20-1 | 11 | SAPWAGGPEQY
TRBJ2-2 | TRBV7-9 | 14 | ASSLNGVSNTGELF
TRBJ2-2 | TRBV4-3 | 12 | ASSPKGLIGELF
TRBJ2-2 | TRBV19 | 12 | ASSNDRGTGELF
TRBJ1-3 | TRBV4-3 | 12 | ASSRDGGGNTIY